What follows describes a single TCR beta chain. What it binds is unknown. The record originates from a study of monozygotic twins with inflammatory bowel disease. Study outcomes and limitations: No distinction between different T cell subtypes was possible.

The length of the CDR3 is 13 residues. The germline V gene encodes CDR1 DFQATT and CDR2 SNEGSKA (reference sequence). TCRdb derives one entry per CDR3 protein from the 5' RACE reads, leaving out DNA. Its table records approximately 420,000 distinct CDR3 sequences. The V and J genes are TRBV20-1 and TRBJ1-5; with no DNA, the TCRdb D assignment of TRBD1 cannot be verified. The receptor comes from a human donor with ulcerative colitis or Crohn's disease, or a healthy co-twin of an affected twin (not recorded which). Material: blood. CDR3: CSARAGGDKPQHF.